The subject of this entry is one T cell receptor beta chain. Its antigen is not identified. With 3 bases clipped from V and 5 bases from J, the junction kept 6 bases outside the gene matches. The CDR3 spans 14 residues. Germline-derived CDR1 and CDR2 are GTSNPN and SVGIG (reference sequence). The sample is drawn from a study of long-term antiretroviral therapy in people with HIV. Study-wide background: A decade or so separates the oldest specimens from the later 2015 immediate-ART recommendation. General study findings and limits: HIV repertoires had narrower CDR3 length ranges than controls. In samples taken after ART, diversity increased but remained below transplant donor control levels.

For each donor, at least one pre-ART and at least two post-ART PBMC samples were available. Version v3.0 of the immunoSEQ assay ran at survey level. Method: immunoSEQ multiplex PCR; TCRdb's copy keeps in-frame clones and lacks some. The data show 20,000 to 25,000 clones, around 69% seen once. The receptor comes from a woman in her forties with HIV. This specimen was unsorted PBMCs, taken around 1.7 years before starting antiretroviral therapy. The rearrangement links TRBV30 to TRBJ2-2, with TRBD2 matching 7 bases. The CDR3 here is CAWSGKLATGELFF. CDR3 nucleotide sequence: TGTGCCTGGAGCGGTAAACTAGCGACCGGGGAGCTGTTTTTT.